This T cell receptor beta chain stems from a study of post-analysis software for immune sequencing data. Background on the study: Relapsing-remitting, secondary progressive and progressive-relapsing multiple sclerosis were all included among the disease courses.

The CDR3 consists of 14 residues. Germline CDR1 and CDR2: SGHRS and YFSETQ. V lost 1 base to trimming and J lost 4 bases, with 11 bases between them. Study-wide results and caveats: Same-batch samples co-clustered strongly by F measure. Compared with controls, patients had more of about five TRBV segments, including TRBV5-6, TRBV5-1 and TRBV20-1. Those with multiple sclerosis, the patient group, showed significantly lower normalized Chao1 diversity than controls.

Turning to this clonotype: Its cognate antigen is unknown.

Researchers reported that TCR beta cDNA libraries carried unique molecular identifiers. T cells numbering 1 to 10 million gave rise to around 500,000 cDNA molecules. MiXCR, applied by TCRdb to the PCR reads, yields one record per CDR3 protein. The sample yields around 440,000 distinct CDR3 sequences, approximately 46% seen once. The source of this sequence is a girl aged 5 to 17 with multiple sclerosis. The specimen was blood. The gene calls are TRBV5-1 and TRBJ1-2, with D uncertain. As DNA, the CDR3 is TGCGCCAGCAGCTTGACGGACGGGAGCTATGGCTACACCTTC. Its protein is CASSLTDGSYGYTF.